These 32 T cell receptor beta chains share one sample of origin, sequenced in a study of brain T cells in children with intractable seizures. Measured with immunoSEQ multiplex PCR; TCRdb has only the in-frame clones, and not every one. The data show 4,500 to 5,500 clones, with just over 90% seen just once and around 1.8% held by the top ten. Surgery cases with the highest brain T cell transcript signatures were chosen for sequencing. This sample comprised resected brain tissue, obtained at surgery. The receptors originated from a boy under two years old with focal cortical dysplasia and intractable seizures.

The J gene is TRBJ2-3, the V gene TRBV23-1; 11 nucleotides agree with TRBD2. Being an ORF, TRBV23-1 has a function that is uncertain. J was trimmed by 2 bases and V by 2 bases; bases with no gene match: 3. The CDR3 consists of 16 residues. CDR3: CASSQGLAGHTDTQYF. The DNA for the CDR3 is TGCGCCAGCAGTCAAGGACTAGCGGGCCACACAGATACGCAGTATTTT.

The chain links TRBV2 to TRBJ2-3; D might be TRBD1 or TRBD2, each matching 6 bases. Germline lookup yields CDR1 SNHLY and CDR2 FYNNEI. The V end was cut by 5 bases, the J end by 2 bases, with 17 bases between. The CDR3 contains 16 residues. CDR3 residues: CASSPTGRRDTDTQYF. The CDR3 DNA follows: TGTGCCAGCAGTCCCACAGGGAGGAGAGACACAGATACGCAGTATTTT.

The J gene is TRBJ1-2, the V gene TRBV11-2; the match to TRBD1 covers 7 bases. Trimming cost V 4 bases and J 4 bases; bases outside gene matches: 9. The germline V gene encodes CDR1 SGHAT and CDR2 FQNNGV. This CDR3 comprises 15 residues. The CDR3 DNA is TGTGCCAGCAGCTCGGCCGGGACAGCCCTCTATGGCTACACCTTC. Translation: CASSSAGTALYGYTF.

This clone was recorded once. The V call is TRBV19, the J call TRBJ1-5; the D gene is possibly TRBD1 (6 bases). The CDR3 has 17 residues. Trimming left V 4 bases short and J 0 bases short, with 16 bases between. In germline, CDR1 is LNHDA, CDR2 SQIVND (reference sequence). CDR3 protein: CASSNPEGGSSNQPQHF. DNA of the CDR3: TGTGCCAGTAGTAATCCCGAGGGGGGAAGTAGCAATCAGCCCCAGCATTTT.

In its sample, this clone was seen once. The chain employs TRBV4-2 and TRBJ1-1; D is perhaps TRBD1 (5 bases). Per germline, CDR1 LGHNA and CDR2 YNFKEQ. V was shortened by 1 base and J by 6 bases, with 21 bases between the two germline ends. The CDR3 consists of 17 residues. In nucleotides, the CDR3 is TGTGCCAGCAGCCAAGTAGTGGCAGGGTTTTTGTTGGCTGAAGCTTTCTTT. This encodes CASSQVVAGFLLAEAFF.

The chain is built from TRBV5-1 and TRBJ2-3, with 9 bases fitting TRBD2. V was pared by 4 bases and J by 2 bases, with 8 bases of the junction left unmatched. The CDR3 consists of 16 residues. Germline V gives CDR1 SGHRS, CDR2 YFSETQ. CDR3 DNA: TGCGCCAGCAGCCGATCGCGGGGGGGAGACACAGATACGCAGTATTTT. It specifies CASSRSRGGDTDTQYF.

The chain employs TRBV27 and TRBJ2-7; 8 nucleotides align to TRBD2. Trimming removed 0 bases from V and 3 bases from J; junction bases left unmatched: 7. Per the germline V gene, CDR1 is MNHEY and CDR2 is SMNVEV (reference sequence). The length of the CDR3 is 16 residues. The CDR3 nucleotides are TGTGCCAGCAGTTTATCAGTATTGGCGGGAGGCTACGAGCAGTACTTC. Its protein product is CASSLSVLAGGYEQYF.

The rearrangement uses TRBV5-8 and TRBJ1-5; D perhaps matches TRBD1 (6 bases). The CDR3 has 18 amino acids. V shed 1 base and J shed 2 bases, with 19 bases lying between them. CDR1 SGHTS and CDR2 YDEGEE come from the germline V gene. In DNA form, the CDR3 reads TGTGCCAGCAGCTTGTCCAAGGGGGTCGGCTTAGGCAATCAGCCCCAGCATTTT. This sequence encodes CASSLSKGVGLGNQPQHF.

The genes are TRBV5-3 and TRBJ1-5; TRBD1 matches 10 bases. TRBV5-3 qualifies as an ORF whose function is uncertain. The CDR3 is made up of 15 amino acids. J was trimmed by 2 bases and V by 5 bases; bases with no gene match: 4. CDR3 sequence reads: CARRSGTGGNQPQHF. In nucleotides, the CDR3 is TGTGCCAGAAGATCCGGGACAGGGGGCAATCAGCCCCAGCATTTT.

This chain connects TRBV12-5 to TRBJ2-7; no firm D call. CDR1 is LGHNT, CDR2 FRNRAP, per germline. Trimming stripped 3 bases from V and 3 bases from J, with 6 bases between. CDR3 length: 12 amino acids. The CDR3 sequence is CASGFNHYEQYF. The CDR3 DNA follows: TGTGCTAGTGGTTTTAACCACTACGAGCAGTACTTC.

The gene calls are TRBV6-2 or TRBV6-3 and TRBJ2-3; 8 bases fit TRBD2. Germline values: CDR1 MNHEY, CDR2 SVGEGT. This CDR3 region has 15 residues. V shed 2 bases and J 2 bases; nucleotides not matched to a gene: 3. The DNA of the CDR3 is TGTGCCAGCAGTTACGTACTAGCGGACACAGATACGCAGTATTTT. Amino acid sequence: CASSYVLADTDTQYF.

The chain is built from TRBV27 and TRBJ2-1; D uncertain. The germline V gene has CDR1 MNHEY and CDR2 SMNVEV (reference sequence). This CDR3 comprises 14 residues. Trimming removed 3 bases at V and 5 bases at J, with 11 bases between. This CDR3 reads CASSLFGVNNEQFF. The CDR3 DNA is TGTGCCAGCAGTTTGTTCGGAGTCAACAATGAGCAGTTCTTC.

The chain is built from TRBV6-2 or TRBV6-3 and TRBJ1-2; D call uncertain. This CDR3 spans 17 amino acids. Germline V lookup: CDR1 MNHEY, CDR2 SVGEGT. V lost 1 base and J lost 2, with 17 bases in between. CDR3 protein: CASSYLTQGILNYGYTF. CDR3 DNA: TGTGCCAGCAGTTACTTAACACAAGGGATCCTAAACTATGGCTACACCTTC.

The genes are TRBV7-6 and TRBJ2-5; 10 nucleotides line up with TRBD2. The J segment lost 4 bases and the V segment lost 2 bases, leaving 4 bases of the junction unmatched. Germline CDR1 is SGHVS and CDR2 is FNYEAQ. CDR3 length equals 15 residues. This chain's CDR3 is CASSLRAGGRETQYF. The DNA for the CDR3 is TGTGCCAGCAGCTTACGAGCGGGGGGGCGAGAGACCCAGTACTTC.

The rearrangement uses TRBV15 and TRBJ1-5; TRBD1 might be the D (5 bases). V lost 0 bases and J lost 7, with 16 bases in between. The CDR3 is 16 residues long. Germline V gene data show CDR1 as LNHNV and CDR2 as YYDKDF (reference sequence). CDR3 loop: CATSRDHGAGKQPQHF. The CDR3 DNA reads as TGTGCCACCAGCAGAGACCACGGGGCGGGTAAGCAGCCCCAGCATTTT.

The CDR3 DNA is TGTGCCAGCAGCTCCGGACTAGCGTACTCCTACGAGCAGTACTTC. It translates to CASSSGLAYSYEQYF. The V gene is TRBV7-9, the J gene TRBJ2-7; 9 bases align to TRBD2. After removal of 4 bases from V and 0 bases from J, the junction contained 4 bases not matched to a gene. Germline lookup yields CDR1 SEHNR and CDR2 FQNEAQ (reference sequence). The length of the CDR3 is 15 residues.

The chain employs TRBV3-1 (or the pseudogene TRBV3-2) and TRBJ2-7, with a possible D match to TRBD1 (6 bases). CDR1 and CDR2 from the germline V gene are LGHDT and YNNKEL (reference sequence). V was clipped by 1 base and J by 5 bases, with 12 bases between them. The CDR3 is 14 amino acids. CDR3 nucleotide sequence: TGTGCCAGCAGCCAAGGGACAGATCCCCACGAGCAGTACTTC. This encodes CASSQGTDPHEQYF.

The gene calls are TRBV12-3 or TRBV12-4 and TRBJ2-3, with D unresolved. CDR3 length: 11 residues. V was shortened by 6 bases and J by 5 bases, with 6 bases between the two germline ends. The CDR3 region is CASRTLDTQYF. The CDR3, as DNA: TGTGCCAGCAGAACACTAGATACGCAGTATTTT.

The chain employs TRBV12-5 and TRBJ2-2; 8 bases fit TRBD2. Germline V CDR1 and CDR2: LGHNT, FRNRAP. The CDR3 extends over 17 amino acids. The J segment lost 4 bases and the V segment lost 4 bases, leaving 11 bases of the junction unmatched. This CDR3 is CASGSPPGTSATGELFF. The DNA of the CDR3 is TGTGCTAGTGGTTCTCCCCCCGGGACTAGTGCCACCGGGGAGCTGTTTTTT.

The chain combines TRBV7-9 with TRBJ2-1; possibly TRBD2 for D (5 bases). The CDR3 is made up of 15 amino acids. Germline V gene data show CDR1 as SEHNR and CDR2 as FQNEAQ (reference sequence). V lost 5 bases and J 8 bases, leaving 19 bases between the germline ends. The CDR3 here is CASSPTSSTIDEQFF. In nucleotides, the CDR3 is TGTGCCAGCAGCCCCACTAGTTCTACTATCGATGAGCAGTTCTTC.

CDR3 DNA sequence: TGTGCCAGCAGCCCGGGACGGAGACTCCACTTT. Its protein product is CASSPGRRLHF. V usage is TRBV12-3 or TRBV12-4 and J usage is TRBJ1-6, with D possibly TRBD1 on 5 matching bases. The CDR3 has 11 amino acids. Trimming took off 6 bases at V and 16 bases at J, with 13 bases between the two ends.

The chain couples TRBV4-1 to TRBJ2-2, with 7 bases that match TRBD2. The CDR3 length is 18 residues. V was clipped by 0 bases and J by 3 bases; unmatched bases: 10. Germline CDR1 is MGHRA and CDR2 is YSYEKL. The CDR3 nucleotides read TGCGCCAGCAGCCAAGATCCTTTTGCTAGCGGATACACCGGGGAGCTGTTTTTT. Translated, it gives CASSQDPFASGYTGELFF.

The V call is TRBV5-1, the J call TRBJ1-2, with 7 nucleotides matching TRBD1. The V gene end was trimmed by 3 bases and the J gene end by 2 bases; junction bases not matched to a gene: 1. This CDR3 comprises 13 residues. The germline V gene encodes CDR1 SGHRS and CDR2 YFSETQ. The DNA of the CDR3 is TGCGCCAGCAGCTGGGGACAGAACTATGGCTACACCTTC. Translation: CASSWGQNYGYTF.

The V gene is TRBV7-9, the J gene TRBJ1-6, with 9 bases aligning to TRBD1. Trimming removed 5 bases from V and 7 bases from J; junction bases left unmatched: 9. CDR1 SEHNR and CDR2 FQNEAQ come from the germline V gene (reference sequence). The CDR3 contains 16 residues. The CDR3 is CASSPTSTGGNSPLHF. The CDR3 coding sequence is TGTGCCAGCAGCCCTACCTCGACAGGGGGAAATTCACCCCTCCACTTT.

This rearrangement joins TRBV27 to TRBJ2-7, with D possibly TRBD1 on 5 matching bases. V lost 5 bases, J lost 4 bases, and 18 bases lay in between. The CDR3 runs 15 residues. Germline loops: CDR1 MNHEY, CDR2 SMNVEV (reference sequence). The CDR3 sequence is CASSPVGAGNYEQYF. In nucleotides, the CDR3 is TGTGCCAGCAGTCCCGTAGGGGCAGGCAATTACGAGCAGTACTTC.

This clone was counted a single time. V and J are TRBV6-5 and TRBJ2-1; D may be TRBD1 (6 bases). Germline CDR1 and CDR2: MNHEY and SVGAGI. Trimming pared 6 bases from V and 4 bases from J, leaving 13 bases between. The CDR3 has 14 residues. The CDR3 protein is CASSPQGLYNEQFF. DNA of the CDR3: TGTGCCAGCAGCCCACAGGGCCTATACAATGAGCAGTTCTTC.

The V call is TRBV7-9, the J call TRBJ1-6; 7 bases align to TRBD1. This CDR3 region has 15 residues. V lost 1 base and J lost 6; bases outside the gene matches: 3. Germline-derived CDR1 and CDR2 are SEHNR and FQNEAQ (reference sequence). The CDR3 DNA is TGTGCCAGCAGCTTAGGCGGGACAGCTAATTCACCCCTCCACTTT. It translates to CASSLGGTANSPLHF.

This chain links TRBV7-9 with TRBJ1-3; maybe TRBD1 (5 bases). Germline CDR1 and CDR2: SEHNR and FQNEAQ (reference sequence). The germline V and J ends were trimmed by 1 base and 6 bases, with 16 bases remaining between them. The CDR3 spans 16 residues. As DNA, the CDR3 is TGTGCCAGCAGCTTAGTCGGGCGGCAGGGTGAAAACACCATATATTTT. Translation gives CASSLVGRQGENTIYF.

This chain uses TRBV3-1 (or the pseudogene TRBV3-2) with TRBJ1-4; D may be TRBD1 (5 bases). This CDR3 is built from 12 residues. V gave up 0 bases and J gave up 14 bases, with 10 bases separating them. Germline V CDR1 and CDR2: LGHDT, YNNKEL (reference sequence). The CDR3 region has the DNA TGTGCCAGCAGCCAAGAGGGGGGAGGGCTGTTTTTT. As protein: CASSQEGGGLFF.

The chain links TRBV12-5 to TRBJ1-1; TRBD1 matches 10 bases. The CDR3 runs to 18 residues. The trim removed 5 bases at V and 7 bases at J, leaving 19 bases unmatched. Per germline, CDR1 LGHNT and CDR2 FRNRAP. In DNA, the CDR3 is TGTGCTAGTGGTACCACCCCACCCGGGACAGGGGTTCTAGGTGAAGCTTTCTTT. Amino acids: CASGTTPPGTGVLGEAFF.

The chain combines TRBV7-9 with TRBJ1-6; 10 positions agree with TRBD1. Trimming removed 2 bases from V and 1 base from J; junction bases left unmatched: 8. The CDR3 sequence is 19 residues long. CDR1 and CDR2 from the germline V gene are SEHNR and FQNEAQ (reference sequence). The CDR3 loop is CASSLPGQGTKSYNSPLHF. For the CDR3, the DNA is TGTGCCAGCAGCTTACCGGGACAGGGGACGAAATCCTATAATTCACCCCTCCACTTT.

The chain has TRBV11-3 and TRBJ2-7; D is perhaps TRBD2 (6 bases). The length of the CDR3 is 15 residues. The V end was cut by 0 bases, the J end by 2 bases, with 11 bases between. The germline V gene encodes CDR1 SGHNT and CDR2 YENEEA. CDR3 coding DNA: TGTGCCAGCAGCTTAGATTCTTCGGGAGCCTACGAGCAGTACTTC. Translation gives CASSLDSSGAYEQYF.